The 25 T cell receptor beta chains in this list originate from one sample, sequenced in a study of Graves' ophthalmopathy and Graves' hyperthyroidism. For repertoire sequencing, the TCR beta CDR3 regions were amplified from RNA transcripts. The authors performed first-round RT-PCR with HTBI primers and then a second-round multiplex PCR. One entry per CDR3 protein, called by TCRdb with MiXCR from the multiplex PCR reads. Of about 740,000 distinct CDR3 sequences listed, around 40% are singletons. Sequencing was done on a sample of peripheral blood. These receptors were collected from an adult man with Graves' ophthalmopathy.

About this clonotype: Given a much more abundant clone one base away, this may be a read error. This chain joins TRBV20-1 and TRBJ2-7; D uncertain. The CDR3 consists of 12 residues. The germline CDR1 and CDR2 sequences are DFQATT and SNEGSKA (reference sequence). DNA of the CDR3: TGCAGTGCTAGGCTGACGGAGTACGAGCTGTACTTC. Amino acid sequence: CSARLTEYELYF.

V gene TRBV2 combines with J gene TRBJ1-5; D gene unclear. Germline-derived CDR1 and CDR2 are SNHLY and FYNNEI. V was trimmed by 1 base and J by 3 bases, leaving 10 bases between them. The length of the CDR3 is 15 residues. In DNA form, the CDR3 reads TGTGCCAGCAGTGAAGGCAGGACGTTCAATCAGCCCCAGCATTTT. It codes for CASSEGRTFNQPQHF. The full variable domain, in which reference TRBV2 and TRBJ1-5 provide the parts outside the CDR3, is EPEVTQTPSHQVTQMGQEVILRCVPISNHLYFYWYRQILGQKVEFLVSFYNNEISEKSEIFDDQFSVERPDGSNFTLKIRSTKLEDSAMYFCASSEGRTFNQPQHFGDGTRLSIL.

V gene TRBV20-1 combines with J gene TRBJ2-6; 10 bases agree with TRBD1. The CDR3 runs to 18 residues. V was clipped by 0 bases and J by 4 bases; unmatched bases: 9. Per the germline V gene, CDR1 is DFQATT and CDR2 is SNEGSKA (reference sequence). CDR3 bases: TGCAGTGCTAGAGATCCCGGGACAGGGGACACCGGGGCCAACGTCCTGACTTTC. Translated, it gives CSARDPGTGDTGANVLTF.

The sample holds many counts of this clonotype. Here the CDR3 reads CASSGQLSSYNSPLHF. CDR3 DNA sequence: TGTGCCAGCAGCGGGCAGCTGAGCTCCTATAATTCACCCCTCCACTTT. The V call is TRBV7-8, the J call TRBJ1-6; the D is unclear. V was cut by 5 bases and J by 0 bases, with 11 bases left in between. The CDR3 runs to 16 residues. Germline CDR1 is SGHVS and CDR2 is FQNEAQ.

This chain connects TRBV4-2 to TRBJ2-7; weak D call: TRBD2 (6 bases). Per germline, CDR1 LGHNA and CDR2 YNFKEQ. This CDR3 region has 15 residues. Trimming left V 1 base short and J 7 bases short, with 17 bases between. The DNA of the CDR3 is TGTGCCAGCAGCCAAGCTGCCGGAGGGGCGCGTGAGCAGTACTTC. It codes for CASSQAAGGAREQYF.

This clonotype came up many times. The chain recombines TRBV9 with TRBJ2-5; D is perhaps TRBD2 (6 bases). The ends were cut back, 4 bases at V and 2 bases at J, with 12 bases in the middle. The CDR3 consists of 14 residues. Germline CDR1 is SGDLS and CDR2 is YYNGEE. CDR3 sequence (DNA): TGTGCCAGCAGCCTTGCGGGAAAACAAGAGACCCAGTACTTC. It encodes CASSLAGKQETQYF.

The chain recombines TRBV2 with TRBJ2-5; TRBD2 matches 12 bases. From germline, CDR1 is SNHLY and CDR2 FYNNEI. Trimming cost V 6 bases and J 4 bases; bases outside gene matches: 6. The CDR3 runs to 15 residues. This CDR3 is CASRASGGAGETQYF. The DNA for the CDR3 is TGTGCCAGCAGGGCTAGCGGGGGGGCCGGAGAGACCCAGTACTTC.

This chain connects TRBV7-9 to TRBJ2-5; D might be TRBD1 (6 bases). Trimming took 4 bases from V and 5 from J, leaving 14 bases between them. Germline V gene lookup returns CDR1 SEHNR and CDR2 FQNEAQ (reference sequence). The CDR3 loop spans 14 amino acids. Here the CDR3 reads CASSSPTGWETQYF. CDR3 sequence (DNA): TGTGCCAGCAGCTCTCCTACAGGGTGGGAGACCCAGTACTTC.

This clonotype has ten or more counts. The chain is built from TRBV7-8 and TRBJ1-6; D is unresolved. Per germline, CDR1 SGHVS and CDR2 FQNEAQ. The CDR3 contains 14 residues. V was shortened by 2 bases and J by 6 bases, with 8 bases between the two germline ends. In DNA, the CDR3 is TGTGCCAGCAGCTTACCGGGTGCTAATTCACCCCTCCACTTT. Its protein product is CASSLPGANSPLHF.

This clonotype was counted only a few times. The chain uses TRBV7-2 and TRBJ2-5; 15 bases fit TRBD2. This CDR3 comprises 16 residues. Looked up from germline, CDR1 is SGHTA and CDR2 is FQGNSA. V lost 5 bases and J lost 5; bases outside the gene matches: 6. CDR3 sequence: CASSPRTSGGAETQYF. The DNA for the CDR3 is TGTGCCAGCAGCCCCCGGACTAGCGGGGGGGCGGAGACCCAGTACTTC.

On this clonotype itself: An end of the junction does not agree with germline; a read error may underlie this. The V gene is TRBV10-3, the J gene TRBJ2-7; 10 nucleotides match TRBD2. This CDR3 contains 15 residues. CDR1 and CDR2 (germline): ENHRY, SYGVKD. The DNA of the CDR3 is TGTGCCAGCAGTGCGTACCTAGCGGGGGCTGGCGAGCAGTACTTC. Its translation is CASSAYLAGAGEQYF.

This clonotype was found many times. This may arise from a read error, as a much more abundant clone is one base away. The CDR3 loop reads CASSFDGETQYF. The CDR3 region has the DNA TGTGCCAGCAGCTTCGACGGAGAGACCCAGTACTTC. V usage is TRBV7-3 and J usage is TRBJ2-5; D remains unclear. V lost 3 bases to trimming and J lost 4 bases, with 6 bases between them. The CDR3 contains 12 residues. Per germline, CDR1 SGHTA and CDR2 FQGTGA.

Ten or more counts support this clonotype. This chain uses TRBV7-9 with TRBJ2-2; no clear D gene. Trimming took 5 bases from V and 7 from J, leaving 8 bases between them. Germline values: CDR1 SEHNR, CDR2 FQNEAQ (reference sequence). The CDR3 is 12 amino acids. The CDR3 here is CASSDWGGELFF. The CDR3 bases are TGTGCCAGCAGCGACTGGGGCGGGGAGCTGTTTTTT.

This clonotype was counted at least ten times. This rearrangement joins TRBV7-9 to TRBJ2-7, with 13 bases matching TRBD2. The CDR3 loop spans 15 amino acids. The germline CDR1 and CDR2 sequences are SEHNR and FQNEAQ (reference sequence). J gave up 2 bases and V 5 bases, and 3 bases lay outside the gene matches. CDR3 sequence: CASSRTSGRAYEQYF. Written as DNA, the CDR3 is TGTGCCAGCAGCCGGACTAGCGGGAGAGCCTACGAGCAGTACTTC.

The chain combines TRBV6-5 with TRBJ1-1; D is perhaps TRBD1 (6 bases). The CDR3 spans 14 residues. Germline CDR1 and CDR2: MNHEY and SVGAGI. V lost 3 bases and J 1 base, leaving 9 bases between the germline ends. The CDR3 sequence is CASSYTGQNTEAFF. As DNA, the CDR3 is TGTGCCAGCAGTTATACGGGACAGAACACTGAAGCTTTCTTT.

The sample holds one count of this clonotype. The V and J genes are TRBV2 and TRBJ1-4; D not resolved. Germline V CDR1 and CDR2: SNHLY, FYNNEI. The CDR3 has 14 residues. The germline V and J ends were trimmed by 5 bases and 0 bases, with 7 bases remaining between them. The CDR3 nucleotides read TGTGCCAGCAGTCATGTTGCAACTAATGAAAAACTGTTTTTT. This sequence encodes CASSHVATNEKLFF.

In this sample, this clonotype turned up a few times. In DNA, the CDR3 is TGTGCCAGCAGCCCCCGGCGAGTCGGTCGAGGCTACACCTTC. Translated, it gives CASSPRRVGRGYTF. The chain couples TRBV11-2 to TRBJ1-2; no reliable D call. The CDR3 runs to 14 residues. Germline CDR1 reads SGHAT; CDR2 reads FQNNGV. V gave up 5 bases and J gave up 8 bases, with 18 bases separating them.

Comments on this clonotype: It may be a read error: a sequence one base away is much more abundant. The rearrangement links TRBV7-9 to TRBJ1-6; D perhaps matches TRBD1 (5 bases). The V gene's germline CDR1 is SEHNR and CDR2 FQNEAQ (reference sequence). Trimming shortened V by 5 bases and J by 9 bases, and 17 bases separated the two germline ends. The CDR3 runs to 15 residues. The DNA for the CDR3 is TGTGCCAGCAGCAGGGACGGGGGGTTGGCTTCACCCCTCCACTTT. Residues: CASSRDGGLASPLHF.

The chain links TRBV5-1 to TRBJ1-4, with 8 bases lining up with TRBD1. The CDR3 runs 15 residues. V was pared by 3 bases and J by 3 bases, with 4 bases of the junction left unmatched. Germline values: CDR1 SGHRS, CDR2 YFSETQ. The CDR3 loop reads CASSYLQGANEKLFF. Here the CDR3 DNA reads TGCGCCAGCAGCTACCTACAGGGGGCTAATGAAAAACTGTTTTTT. The variable domain in full, completed from reference TRBV5-1 and TRBJ1-4, reads KAGVTQTPRYLIKTRGQQVTLSCSPISGHRSVSWYQQTPGQGLQFLFEYFSETQRNKGNFPGRFSGRQFSNSRSEMNVSTLELGDSALYLCASSYLQGANEKLFFGSGTQLSVL.

About this clonotype itself: This sequence may be a read error, since a much larger clone differs from it by one base. The chain links TRBV5-6 to TRBJ1-2; D is undetermined. Germline CDR1 SGHDT, CDR2 YYEEEE. There are 13 residues in the CDR3. CDR3 coding DNA: TGTGTCAGCAGCTCGCCGGGTGGCTATGGCTACACCTTC. It is translated as CVSSSPGGYGYTF.

The chain is built from TRBV25-1 and TRBJ2-2, with a weak D call TRBD1 (6 bases). Germline V lookup: CDR1 MGHDK, CDR2 SYGVNS. The CDR3 is 18 amino acids. Trimming left V 6 bases short and J 0 bases short, with 20 bases between. CDR3 sequence: CASSPTDTGPTNTGELFF. For the CDR3, the DNA is TGTGCCAGCAGCCCTACCGACACAGGGCCAACGAACACCGGGGAGCTGTTTTTT.

J is TRBJ2-7 and V is TRBV11-2, with 13 bases aligning to TRBD2. The V gene's germline CDR1 is SGHAT and CDR2 FQNNGV. The ends lost 3 bases at V and 9 bases at J; junction bases unmatched: 8. The CDR3 loop spans 15 amino acids. The CDR3 region has the DNA TGTGCCAGCAGCTTGGGACTAGCGGGACCCACTGCGCAGTACTTC. Translation: CASSLGLAGPTAQYF.

The rearrangement links TRBV29-1 to TRBJ2-6; possible D gene TRBD1, 5 bases. V was pared by 3 bases and J by 4 bases, with 13 bases between. CDR1 SQVTM and CDR2 ANQGSEA come from the germline V gene. There are 15 residues in the CDR3. CDR3 amino acids: CSVDDSATGANVLTF. CDR3 sequence (DNA): TGCAGCGTTGATGACAGCGCTACCGGGGCCAACGTCCTGACTTTC.

The chain combines TRBV19 with TRBJ1-5; D gene uncertain. Germline values: CDR1 LNHDA, CDR2 SQIVND (reference sequence). Deletions cut 1 base from V and 3 bases from J, with 10 bases between. The length of the CDR3 is 15 residues. CDR3 in DNA: TGTGCCAGTAGTATAGTTGCAGGAAACAATCAGCCCCAGCATTTT. It is translated as CASSIVAGNNQPQHF. The full variable domain, rest sourced from reference TRBV19 and TRBJ1-5, is DGGITQSPKYLFRKEGQNVTLSCEQNLNHDAMYWYRQDPGQGLRLIYYSQIVNDFQKGDIAEGYSVSREKKESFPLTVTSAQKNPTAFYLCASSIVAGNNQPQHFGDGTRLSIL.

This chain joins TRBV6-5 and TRBJ1-1; D not certain. Germline V gene data show CDR1 as MNHEY and CDR2 as SVGAGI. The CDR3 has 12 residues. Trimming left V 6 bases short and J 6 bases short, with 11 bases between. The chain's CDR3 is CASRRSSAEAFF. The CDR3 DNA sequence: TGTGCCAGCAGGCGGAGTTCGGCTGAAGCTTTCTTT.